This T cell receptor beta chain stems from a study of blood T cell repertoires in COVID-19. About the research overall: Samples representing acute and convalescent COVID-19 were sourced from the United States, Italy and Spain.

Authors' data handling: Reference gene primer amplification gave nucleated cell count estimates. Assay: immunoSEQ multiplex PCR; the TCRdb copy retains only in-frame clones and omits some. V, J and clone size derive from that table, while D and trimming were established from the DNA sequence. The table has about 100,000 clones, 91% seen once; the top ten hold about 1.9%. This clone has only a few counts. The length of the CDR3 is 12 residues. CDR1 is WSHSY, CDR2 SAAADI, per germline. With 2 bases removed from V and 5 bases from J, the gap between germline ends came to 7 bases. This TCR came from a man in his forties or fifties with active COVID-19. Sequencing input: peripheral blood. V gene TRBV10-2 combines with J gene TRBJ2-7; the D gene is possibly TRBD2 (5 bases). The CDR3 nucleotides are TGCGCCAGCAGTGAGGAGAGGGACGAGCAGTACGTC. Protein sequence: CASSEERDEQYV.